This paragraph reports one T cell receptor (beta chain). Antigen specificity is unknown. This record comes from a study of tumor and adjacent non-tumor tissue in lung cancer. The template was RNA from unsorted bulk tissue. Findings and limits, study-wide: Compared with tumor, normal lung showed significantly lower TCR diversity. Top 100 clones took a larger repertoire share in normal lung.

Three rounds of nested PCR, following a modified ARM-PCR protocol, produced the TCRbeta library. TCRdb itself ran the multiplex PCR reads through MiXCR, one entry per CDR3 protein. The profile shows 70,000 to 90,000 distinct CDR3 sequences, roughly 76% of them singletons. The CDR3 is 14 amino acids. Per germline, CDR1 ENHRY and CDR2 SYGVKD. Germline trimming cut 7 bases from V and 10 bases from J; bases unmatched to any gene: 12. V gene TRBV10-3 combines with J gene TRBJ1-5; 8 bases map to TRBD1. Sequenced: lung tumor tissue. This TCR was recovered from a woman between 50 and 59 years old with non-small cell lung cancer. The CDR3 DNA is TGTGCCATCAATGCAGGGGGCGAAAATTATCCCCAGCATTTT. Its translation: CAINAGGENYPQHF.